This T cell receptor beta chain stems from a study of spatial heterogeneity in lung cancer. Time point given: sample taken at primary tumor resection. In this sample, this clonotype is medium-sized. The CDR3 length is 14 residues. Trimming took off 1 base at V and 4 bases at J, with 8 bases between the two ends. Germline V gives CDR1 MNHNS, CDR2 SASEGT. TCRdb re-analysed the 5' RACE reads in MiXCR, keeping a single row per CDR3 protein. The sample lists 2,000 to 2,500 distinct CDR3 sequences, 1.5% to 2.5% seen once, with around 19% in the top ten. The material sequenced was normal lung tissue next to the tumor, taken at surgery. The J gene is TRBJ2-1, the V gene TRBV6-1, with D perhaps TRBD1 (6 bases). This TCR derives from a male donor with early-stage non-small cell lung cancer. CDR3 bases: TGTGCCAGCAGTGAAGTACAGGGTTACAATGAGCAGTTCTTC. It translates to CASSEVQGYNEQFF.